The TCR beta chain under discussion was sequenced for a study of vaccination effects on CD4 cells after COVID-19. Study overall: Samples were taken post-vaccine, and their median timing was 72 days after the second dose. In culture with roughly 10 IU/ml IL-2 and around 10 ug/ml peptides, PBMC were grown at two million per well. Study-wide results and caveats: The vaccine-induced clones of healthy vaccinees included only 1 of 255 that cross-reacted with common cold coronaviruses.

Following 10 days of culture, CD4+ T cells were isolated. It was two doses of either the BNT162b2 or mRNA-1273 vaccine that participants received. The authors replaced half the medium with IL-2 medium on days 3 and 7. Germline CDR1 and CDR2: SGHNT and YENEEA. The CDR3 is made up of 13 amino acids. Trimming shortened V by 1 base and J by 2 bases, and 4 bases separated the two germline ends. Measured with immunoSEQ multiplex PCR; TCRdb has only the in-frame clones, and not every one. The repertoire consists of about 40,000 clones, with around 66% occurring once and the leading ten covering 6.5% to 8.5%. Comments on this clone: What it recognizes is unknown.

The chain joins TRBV11-3 to TRBJ2-3; D not certain. The input for sequencing was CD4+ T cells from PBMCs cultured without peptide, taken after COVID-19 vaccination. The source of this sequence is a human donor who received a COVID-19 vaccine. In nucleotides, the CDR3 is TGTGCCAGCAGCTTAGTTTACACAGATACGCAGTATTTT. It specifies CASSLVYTDTQYF.